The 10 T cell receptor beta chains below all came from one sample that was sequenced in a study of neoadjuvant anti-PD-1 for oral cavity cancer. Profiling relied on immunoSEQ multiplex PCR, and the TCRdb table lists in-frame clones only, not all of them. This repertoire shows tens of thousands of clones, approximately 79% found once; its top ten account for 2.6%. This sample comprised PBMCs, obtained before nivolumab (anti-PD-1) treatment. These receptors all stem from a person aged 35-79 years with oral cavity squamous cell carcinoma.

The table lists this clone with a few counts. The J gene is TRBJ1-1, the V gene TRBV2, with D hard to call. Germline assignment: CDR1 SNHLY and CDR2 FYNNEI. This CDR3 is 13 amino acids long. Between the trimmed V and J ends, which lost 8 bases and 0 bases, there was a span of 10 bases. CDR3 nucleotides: TGTGCCAGCGGTGGTAGGGTGAACACTGAAGCTTTCTTT. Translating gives CASGGRVNTEAFF. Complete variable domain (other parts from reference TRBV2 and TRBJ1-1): EPEVTQTPSHQVTQMGQEVILRCVPISNHLYFYWYRQILGQKVEFLVSFYNNEISEKSEIFDDQFSVERPDGSNFTLKIRSTKLEDSAMYFCASGGRVNTEAFFGQGTRLTVV.

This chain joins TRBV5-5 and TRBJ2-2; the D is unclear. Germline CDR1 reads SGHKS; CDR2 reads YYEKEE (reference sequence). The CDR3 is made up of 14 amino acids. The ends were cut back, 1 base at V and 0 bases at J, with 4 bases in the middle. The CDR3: CASSLFPNTGELFF. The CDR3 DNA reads TGTGCCAGCAGCTTGTTCCCGAACACCGGGGAGCTGTTTTTT.

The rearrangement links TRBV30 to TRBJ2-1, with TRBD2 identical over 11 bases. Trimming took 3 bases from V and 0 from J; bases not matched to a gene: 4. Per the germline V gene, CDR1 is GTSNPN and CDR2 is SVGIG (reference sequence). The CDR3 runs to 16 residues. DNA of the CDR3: TGTGCCTGGAGCGCCGGGACTAGCGGCTCCTACAATGAGCAGTTCTTC. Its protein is CAWSAGTSGSYNEQFF.

This CDR3 reads CASSYSGLSEETQYF. In DNA, the CDR3 is TGTGCCAGCAGTTACTCAGGACTCAGCGAAGAGACCCAGTACTTC. The chain couples TRBV6-5 to TRBJ2-5, with a tentative D call TRBD2 (5 bases). V lost 0 bases and J lost 3, with 11 bases in between. The CDR3 sequence is 15 residues long. Germline lookup yields CDR1 MNHEY and CDR2 SVGAGI.

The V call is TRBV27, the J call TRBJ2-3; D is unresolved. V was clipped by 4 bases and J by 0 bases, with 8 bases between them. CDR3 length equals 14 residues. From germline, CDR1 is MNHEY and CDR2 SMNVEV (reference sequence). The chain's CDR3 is CASSSLGSTDTQYF. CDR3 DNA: TGTGCCAGCAGTTCTCTAGGAAGCACAGATACGCAGTATTTT.

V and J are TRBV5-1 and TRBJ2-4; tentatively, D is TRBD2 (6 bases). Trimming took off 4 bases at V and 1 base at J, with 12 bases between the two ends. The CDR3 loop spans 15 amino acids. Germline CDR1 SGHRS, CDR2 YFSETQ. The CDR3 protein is CASSREGGAKNIQYF. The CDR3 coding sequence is TGCGCCAGCAGCAGGGAAGGAGGGGCCAAAAACATTCAGTACTTC.

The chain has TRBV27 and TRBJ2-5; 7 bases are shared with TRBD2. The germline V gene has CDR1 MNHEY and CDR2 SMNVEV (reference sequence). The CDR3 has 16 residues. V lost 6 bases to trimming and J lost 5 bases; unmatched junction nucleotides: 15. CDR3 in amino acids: CASSSRLREPPETQYF. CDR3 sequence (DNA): TGTGCCAGCAGCTCCCGTTTGCGGGAGCCCCCGGAGACCCAGTACTTC.

For the CDR3, the DNA is TGTGCCAGCAGCTTAGGAGGTGAAGCTTTCTTT. The encoded protein is CASSLGGEAFF. The genes are TRBV11-2 and TRBJ1-1, with unresolved D. The CDR3 covers 11 residues. The germline V gene encodes CDR1 SGHAT and CDR2 FQNNGV. Trimming shortened V by 1 base and J by 7 bases, and 4 bases separated the two germline ends.

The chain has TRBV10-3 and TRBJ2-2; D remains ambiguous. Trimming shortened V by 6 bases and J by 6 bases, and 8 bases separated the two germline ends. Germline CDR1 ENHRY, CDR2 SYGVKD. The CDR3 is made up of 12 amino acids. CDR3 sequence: CAISLSAGELFF. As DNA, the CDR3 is TGTGCCATCAGCCTTTCGGCCGGGGAGCTGTTTTTT.

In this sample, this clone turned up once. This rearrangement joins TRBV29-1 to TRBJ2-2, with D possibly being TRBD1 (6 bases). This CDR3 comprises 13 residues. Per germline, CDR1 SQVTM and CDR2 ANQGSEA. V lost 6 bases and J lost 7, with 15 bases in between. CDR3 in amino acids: CSVCLGAHGELFF. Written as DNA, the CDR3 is TGCAGCGTCTGCCTGGGGGCCCACGGGGAGCTGTTTTTT.